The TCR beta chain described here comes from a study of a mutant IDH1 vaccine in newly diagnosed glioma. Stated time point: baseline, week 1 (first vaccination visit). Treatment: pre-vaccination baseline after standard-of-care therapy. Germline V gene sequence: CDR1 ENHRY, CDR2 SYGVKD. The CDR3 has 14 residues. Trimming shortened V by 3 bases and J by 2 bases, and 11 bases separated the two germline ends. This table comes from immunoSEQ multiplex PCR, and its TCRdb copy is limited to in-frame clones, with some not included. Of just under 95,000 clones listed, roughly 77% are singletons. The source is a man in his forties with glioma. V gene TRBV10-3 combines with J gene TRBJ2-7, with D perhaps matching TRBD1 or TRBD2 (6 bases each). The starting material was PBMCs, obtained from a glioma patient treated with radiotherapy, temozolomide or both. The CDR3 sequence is CAISDVGGPYEQYF. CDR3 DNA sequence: TGTGCCATCAGTGACGTTGGGGGGCCCTACGAGCAGTACTTC.